This TCR beta chain comes out of a study of T cell repertoires in cytomegalovirus infection. Using its own MiXCR run on the reads, TCRdb lists one record per CDR3 protein. The table shows roughly 500,000 distinct CDR3 sequences, with about 33% occurring only once. Notes on this clonotype: As yet, its antigen is unknown.

CDR1 MNHEY and CDR2 SMNVEV come from the germline V gene (reference sequence). This CDR3 is built from 15 residues. After removal of 5 bases from V and 4 bases from J, the junction contained 5 bases not matched to a gene. V and J are TRBV27 and TRBJ2-1, with 10 nucleotides matching TRBD2. The sequencing here drew on cultured PBMCs, taken from culture after CMV antigen stimulation. This receptor was identified in a human donor in good health (CMV status not recorded). Some clones in this sample may be carry-over from other donors' samples. The CDR3 is CASSITSGVYNEQFF. In DNA form, the CDR3 reads TGTGCCAGCAGTATAACTAGCGGGGTTTACAATGAGCAGTTCTTC.